The 14 T cell receptor beta chains below were found in one sample sequenced in a study of control samples from healthy donors and cancer patients (dated by TCRdb to the early 2020s). The library relied on the immunoSEQ multiplex PCR assay. TCRdb took this table from immuneACCESS and kept in-frame rearrangements with V and J called. Such tables lack part of the clones; where checked against another copy, unresolved V genes explain under half of the gap, and the rest is unexplained. Counted in this sample were 150,000 to 200,000 clones; 80% to 95% of them appeared once. The top ten clonotypes cover roughly 2% of the sample. The specimen sequenced was blood. Source of these receptors: a middle-aged woman in good health.

The chain links TRBV1 to TRBJ1-2. TRBV1 is noted as a pseudogene. The length of the CDR3 is 10 residues. The CDR3 nucleotides are TGCACCAGCAGGCGGTGTGGCTACACCTTC. Translating gives CTSRRCGYTF.

V and J are TRBV7-8 and TRBJ2-5, with D possibly TRBD2 on 7 matching bases. The germline V gene encodes CDR1 SGHVS and CDR2 FQNEAQ. The V and J ends lost 5 bases and 4 bases respectively, with 14 bases between them. This CDR3 contains 14 residues. The CDR3 sequence: CASSPGGQGETQYF. CDR3 nucleotides: TGTGCCAGCAGCCCCGGGGGGCAGGGAGAGACCCAGTACTTC.

The chain couples TRBV28 to TRBJ1-1; 7 bases match TRBD1. Trimming removed 4 bases from V and 2 bases from J; junction bases left unmatched: 7. This CDR3 has 15 amino acids. Per germline, CDR1 MDHEN and CDR2 SYDVKM. The CDR3 sequence: CASSSSGTANTEAFF. CDR3 DNA: TGTGCCAGCAGTTCCTCCGGGACAGCTAACACTGAAGCTTTCTTT.

The rearrangement links TRBV24-1 to TRBJ2-1, with no clear D. Trimming cost V 7 bases and J 4 bases, with 13 bases left between them. The germline V gene encodes CDR1 KGHDR and CDR2 SFDVKD. This CDR3 has 14 amino acids. In DNA form, the CDR3 reads TGTGCCACCAGCGTCCACGGCAGTTACAATGAGCAGTTCTTC. Its protein product is CATSVHGSYNEQFF.

The genes are TRBV7-8 and TRBJ2-1, with D possibly matching TRBD1 (5 bases). The V end was cut by 5 bases, the J end by 7 bases, with 9 bases between. The CDR3 covers 12 residues. Germline V gives CDR1 SGHVS, CDR2 FQNEAQ. CDR3 residues: CASSPDRNEQFF. The CDR3 coding sequence is TGTGCCAGCAGCCCCGACAGAAATGAGCAGTTCTTC.

The chain has TRBV28 and TRBJ1-2, with TRBD1 as a possible D gene (5 bases). Trimming pared 4 bases from V and 7 bases from J, leaving 19 bases between. This CDR3 has 15 residues. Germline loops: CDR1 MDHEN, CDR2 SYDVKM. DNA for the CDR3: TGTGCCAGCAGTTCCGCCCCGGGAGGGACTGGTGGCTACACCTTC. Translation: CASSSAPGGTGGYTF.

V gene TRBV12-5 combines with J gene TRBJ2-1, with TRBD1 matching over 12 bases. Germline loops: CDR1 LGHNT, CDR2 FRNRAP. Trimming removed 7 bases from V and 4 bases from J; junction bases left unmatched: 8. This CDR3 has 16 amino acids. The CDR3 spells CASERDRGLIYNEQFF. The CDR3 DNA is TGTGCTAGTGAAAGGGACAGGGGGCTAATATACAATGAGCAGTTCTTC.

This rearrangement joins TRBV7-2 to TRBJ2-7, with D perhaps matching TRBD2 (6 bases). CDR1 is SGHTA and CDR2 is FQGNSA in the germline V gene. This CDR3 contains 14 residues. V was cut by 5 bases and J by 4 bases, with 15 bases left in between. In DNA form, the CDR3 reads TGTGCCAGCAGCCCCTCCCCCGGGACTTACGAGCAGTACTTC. Residues: CASSPSPGTYEQYF.

The chain uses TRBV24-1 and TRBJ2-3; 10 nucleotides line up with TRBD2. This CDR3 region has 15 residues. Germline V gene data show CDR1 as KGHDR and CDR2 as SFDVKD. V lost 4 bases to trimming and J lost 2 bases; unmatched junction nucleotides: 2. CDR3 nucleotide sequence: TGTGCCACCAGTGAGAGCGGGGGGGACACAGATACGCAGTATTTT. Residues: CATSESGGDTDTQYF.

This chain links TRBV3-1 (or the pseudogene TRBV3-2) with TRBJ1-2, with 7 bases that match TRBD1. The V segment lost 2 bases and the J segment 7 bases; nucleotides outside the gene matches: 7. This CDR3 is built from 14 residues. Germline lookup yields CDR1 LGHDT and CDR2 YNNKEL (reference sequence). CDR3 nucleotides: TGTGCCAGCAGCCAAAGTCAGGGGGTTACTGGCTACACCTTC. Its protein product is CASSQSQGVTGYTF.

The chain is built from TRBV7-9 and TRBJ1-2; D is uncertain. The CDR3 has 10 residues. Germline CDR1 reads SEHNR; CDR2 reads FQNEAQ (reference sequence). V was trimmed by 6 bases and J by 6 bases, leaving 5 bases between them. The CDR3 DNA is TGTGCCAGCAGTGGTGATGGCTACACCTTC. It translates to CASSGDGYTF.

The gene calls are TRBV13 and TRBJ1-2; 9 bases align to TRBD1. Germline trimming cut 4 bases from V and 5 bases from J; bases unmatched to any gene: 11. Germline V gives CDR1 PRHDT, CDR2 FYEKMQ (reference sequence). The CDR3 contains 16 residues. CDR3 sequence (DNA): TGTGCCAGCAGCTCCAACGCCGGGACAGGGAAGTATGGCTACACCTTC. Its translation: CASSSNAGTGKYGYTF.

This clone was recorded a few times. The V and J genes are TRBV7-2 and TRBJ2-7, with D unresolved. This CDR3 comprises 13 residues. Trimming removed 6 bases from V and 3 bases from J, with 12 bases in between. Per germline, CDR1 SGHTA and CDR2 FQGNSA. The chain's CDR3 is CASSSLPYYEQYF. The CDR3 DNA follows: TGTGCCAGCAGTTCTCTACCGTACTACGAGCAGTACTTC.

J is TRBJ1-2 and V is TRBV7-9; D is ambiguous. CDR1 SEHNR and CDR2 FQNEAQ come from the germline V gene (reference sequence). The CDR3 contains 13 residues. The germline V and J ends were trimmed by 1 base and 3 bases, with 6 bases remaining between them. CDR3 in DNA: TGTGCCAGCAGCTTAGAGAATGACTATGGCTACACCTTC. Amino acids: CASSLENDYGYTF.